This is a list of T cell receptor beta chains from one sample in a study of shared clonotypes between healthy human individuals. Profiled with immunoSEQ multiplex PCR; TCRdb holds only in-frame clones, not every one. The table lists 550,000 to 850,000 clones, approximately 79% of them singletons, with about 1.7% in the top ten. The source material was memory CD4+ T cells sorted from blood. Source of these receptors: a woman aged 25 to 39 in good health. Each CDR3 is given with its conserved first and last residue. D genes are given only for firm matches. Size values are once, few and many counts, or a class for expanded clones, and some rows have none.

CDR3aa: CASSPITGQNNEQFF
CDR3nt: TGTGCCAGCAGCCCAATTACCGGACAGAACAATGAGCAGTTCTTC
abundance: NA
v_gene: TRBV11-2
j_gene: TRBJ2-1
d_gene: NA

CDR3aa: CASTLTGADQPQHF
CDR3nt: TGTGCCAGCACCTTGACAGGCGCCGATCAGCCCCAGCATTTT
abundance: NA
v_gene: TRBV6-1
j_gene: TRBJ1-5
d_gene: NA

CDR3aa: CASSLSSSQVNIQYF
CDR3nt: TGTGCCAGCAGCTTATCCTCTTCACAGGTCAACATTCAGTACTTC
abundance: NA
v_gene: TRBV7-2
j_gene: TRBJ2-4
d_gene: NA

CDR3aa: CASSEEGQTRGAFF
CDR3nt: TGCGCCAGCAGTGAGGAGGGTCAGACCCGCGGGGCTTTCTTT
abundance: NA
v_gene: TRBV10-1
j_gene: TRBJ1-1
d_gene: NA

CDR3aa: CASSVTRITDTQYF
CDR3nt: TGCGCCAGCAGTGTGACTAGAATCACAGATACGCAGTATTTT
abundance: NA
v_gene: TRBV10-2
j_gene: TRBJ2-3
d_gene: NA

CDR3aa: CASSEAGVGEQYF
CDR3nt: TGTGCCAGCAGTGAAGCGGGGGTGGGCGAGCAGTACTTC
abundance: NA
v_gene: TRBV6-1
j_gene: TRBJ2-7
d_gene: NA

CDR3aa: CASKTSFTGQAWGKTQYF
CDR3nt: TGCGCCAGCAAGACGTCCTTTACCGGACAGGCGTGGGGAAAGACCCAGTACTTC
abundance: NA
v_gene: TRBV5-1
j_gene: TRBJ2-5
d_gene: TRBD1

CDR3aa: CASSLGGSRGASQYF
CDR3nt: TGTGCCAGCAGCTTGGGCGGGTCGCGAGGGGCGAGTCAGTACTTC
abundance: NA
v_gene: TRBV7-9
j_gene: TRBJ2-4
d_gene: NA

CDR3aa: CASSVRDTRSGELFF
CDR3nt: TGTGCCAGCAGCGTTCGGGACACCCGGTCCGGGGAGCTGTTTTTT
abundance: NA
v_gene: TRBV9
j_gene: TRBJ2-2
d_gene: NA

CDR3aa: CASSSGLGMGNTIYF
CDR3nt: TGTGCCAGCAGTTCAGGGTTAGGGATGGGAAACACCATATATTTT
abundance: NA
v_gene: TRBV28
j_gene: TRBJ1-3
d_gene: NA

CDR3aa: CASSGGRPTDTQYF
CDR3nt: TGTGCCAGTTCGGGCGGGAGACCCACAGATACGCAGTATTTT
abundance: NA
v_gene: TRBV9
j_gene: TRBJ2-3
d_gene: TRBD2

CDR3aa: CASSGLAGNYEQYF
CDR3nt: TGTGCCAGCAGCGGACTAGCGGGAAACTACGAGCAGTACTTC
abundance: NA
v_gene: TRBV2
j_gene: TRBJ2-7
d_gene: TRBD2

CDR3aa: CSVETVLEGTEAFF
CDR3nt: TGCAGCGTTGAAACCGTACTCGAGGGGACTGAAGCTTTCTTT
abundance: once
v_gene: TRBV29-1
j_gene: TRBJ1-1
d_gene: NA

CDR3aa: CASSQELAGNYEQYF
CDR3nt: TGTGCCAGCAGCCAAGAACTAGCGGGAAACTACGAGCAGTACTTC
abundance: NA
v_gene: TRBV14
j_gene: TRBJ2-7
d_gene: TRBD2

CDR3aa: CASSRIAEGETQYF
CDR3nt: TGTGCCAGCTCACGTATAGCGGAGGGGGAGACCCAGTACTTC
abundance: NA
v_gene: TRBV18
j_gene: TRBJ2-5
d_gene: NA

CDR3aa: CASSGGMNTEAFF
CDR3nt: TGTGCCAGCAGTGGGGGTATGAACACTGAAGCTTTCTTT
abundance: NA
v_gene: TRBV25-1
j_gene: TRBJ1-1
d_gene: NA

CDR3aa: CASSLAETGNNEQFF
CDR3nt: TGTGCCAGCAGCTTAGCGGAGACAGGGAACAATGAGCAGTTCTTC
abundance: NA
v_gene: TRBV7-9
j_gene: TRBJ2-1
d_gene: TRBD1

CDR3aa: CASSAFGGAGELFF
CDR3nt: TGTGCCAGCAGTGCCTTCGGGGGCGCCGGGGAGCTGTTTTTT
abundance: NA
v_gene: TRBV6-1
j_gene: TRBJ2-2
d_gene: NA

CDR3aa: CASRDTPGREGMNIQYF
CDR3nt: TGTGCCAGCAGAGACACCCCCGGGCGGGAGGGCATGAACATTCAGTACTTC
abundance: once
v_gene: TRBV28
j_gene: TRBJ2-4
d_gene: TRBD2

CDR3aa: CASKGGLSGANVLTF
CDR3nt: TGTGCCAGCAAAGGTGGGCTCTCTGGGGCCAACGTCCTGACTTTC
abundance: NA
v_gene: TRBV6-1
j_gene: TRBJ2-6
d_gene: NA

CDR3aa: CASSGGWGEKLFF
CDR3nt: TGTGCCAGCAGTGGGGGGTGGGGTGAAAAACTGTTTTTT
abundance: NA
v_gene: TRBV28
j_gene: TRBJ1-4
d_gene: NA

CDR3aa: CASSRPGVGTDTQYF
CDR3nt: TGTGCCAGCAGCCGCCCGGGAGTTGGTACAGATACGCAGTATTTT
abundance: NA
v_gene: TRBV4-2
j_gene: TRBJ2-3
d_gene: NA

CDR3aa: CASRFNLNTGELFF
CDR3nt: TGCGCCAGCAGATTCAACTTAAACACCGGGGAGCTGTTTTTT
abundance: NA
v_gene: TRBV10-2
j_gene: TRBJ2-2
d_gene: NA

CDR3aa: CASSSDRGSHEQYF
CDR3nt: TGTGCCAGCAGCTCAGACAGGGGGTCGCACGAGCAGTACTTC
abundance: NA
v_gene: TRBV7-9
j_gene: TRBJ2-7
d_gene: TRBD1

CDR3aa: CASSPQSGPESTEAFF
CDR3nt: TGTGCCAGCTCACCACAGTCGGGGCCCGAGAGCACTGAAGCTTTCTTT
abundance: NA
v_gene: TRBV18
j_gene: TRBJ1-1
d_gene: NA

CDR3aa: CASSVQVNTEAFF
CDR3nt: TGTGCCAGCAGTGTACAGGTTAACACTGAAGCTTTCTTT
abundance: NA
v_gene: TRBV11-3
j_gene: TRBJ1-1
d_gene: NA

CDR3aa: CASSGGWGQVVNQPQHF
CDR3nt: TGTGCCAGTAGTGGGGGGTGGGGACAGGTGGTCAATCAGCCCCAGCATTTT
abundance: NA
v_gene: TRBV19
j_gene: TRBJ1-5
d_gene: TRBD1

CDR3aa: CASSPQKYYGYTF
CDR3nt: TGTGCCAGTAGTCCTCAGAAATACTATGGCTACACCTTC
abundance: NA
v_gene: TRBV19
j_gene: TRBJ1-2
d_gene: NA

CDR3aa: CASSGLAGLYNEQFF
CDR3nt: TGTGCCAGCAGCGGACTAGCGGGACTGTACAATGAGCAGTTCTTC
abundance: few
v_gene: TRBV27
j_gene: TRBJ2-1
d_gene: TRBD2

CDR3aa: CASSFRDRGSYEQYF
CDR3nt: TGCGCCAGCAGCTTCCGGGACAGGGGTTCCTACGAGCAGTACTTC
abundance: NA
v_gene: TRBV5-1
j_gene: TRBJ2-7
d_gene: TRBD1

CDR3aa: CASSQSRATNEKLFF
CDR3nt: TGTGCCAGCAGCCAATCGAGAGCAACTAATGAAAAACTGTTTTTT
abundance: NA
v_gene: TRBV16
j_gene: TRBJ1-4
d_gene: NA

CDR3aa: CASGLVLDPGVNEQFF
CDR3nt: TGTGCTAGTGGTTTGGTTTTAGACCCGGGTGTCAATGAGCAGTTCTTC
abundance: NA
v_gene: TRBV12-5
j_gene: TRBJ2-1
d_gene: NA

CDR3aa: CAISELGEQYF
CDR3nt: TGTGCCATCAGTGAATTAGGCGAGCAGTACTTC
abundance: NA
v_gene: TRBV10-3
j_gene: TRBJ2-7
d_gene: NA

CDR3aa: CASSDGGSSYEQYF
CDR3nt: TGTGCCAGCTCCGACGGGGGGAGCTCCTACGAGCAGTACTTC
abundance: NA
v_gene: TRBV18
j_gene: TRBJ2-7
d_gene: TRBD2

CDR3aa: CASSKVSIIDRNTEAFF
CDR3nt: TGTGCCAGCAGCAAAGTGTCAATCATAGACAGGAACACTGAAGCTTTCTTT
abundance: few
v_gene: TRBV21-1
j_gene: TRBJ1-1
d_gene: NA

CDR3aa: CAWSHPGLTEEIGGEQYF
CDR3nt: TGTGCCTGGAGTCACCCGGGACTCACTGAGGAGATCGGCGGCGAGCAGTACTTC
abundance: NA
v_gene: TRBV30
j_gene: TRBJ2-7
d_gene: NA

CDR3aa: CASSLAQGANTDTQYF
CDR3nt: TGCGCCAGCAGCTTGGCCCAAGGGGCGAACACAGATACGCAGTATTTT
abundance: NA
v_gene: TRBV5-1
j_gene: TRBJ2-3
d_gene: NA

CDR3aa: CASSPTGGKGEQYF
CDR3nt: TGTGCCAGCTCACCAACAGGGGGCAAAGGCGAGCAGTACTTC
abundance: NA
v_gene: TRBV18
j_gene: TRBJ2-7
d_gene: TRBD1

CDR3aa: CASSATGLGNQPQHF
CDR3nt: TGTGCCAGCAGTGCAACAGGGTTGGGCAATCAGCCCCAGCATTTT
abundance: NA
v_gene: TRBV2
j_gene: TRBJ1-5
d_gene: NA

CDR3aa: CASSEQGAMAQYF
CDR3nt: TGTGCCAGTAGTGAGCAGGGGGCGATGGCCCAGTACTTC
abundance: NA
v_gene: TRBV19
j_gene: TRBJ2-5
d_gene: TRBD1

CDR3aa: CAISESVQRGYEQYF
CDR3nt: TGTGCCATCAGTGAGTCGGTTCAGAGGGGCTACGAGCAGTACTTC
abundance: once
v_gene: TRBV10-3
j_gene: TRBJ2-7
d_gene: NA

CDR3aa: CASSEGQGRHEQYF
CDR3nt: TGCGCCAGCAGCGAGGGACAGGGGAGACACGAGCAGTACTTC
abundance: NA
v_gene: TRBV5-1
j_gene: TRBJ2-7
d_gene: TRBD1

CDR3aa: CSAPWIDTQYF
CDR3nt: TGCAGTGCTCCGTGGATAGATACGCAGTATTTT
abundance: NA
v_gene: TRBV20-1
j_gene: TRBJ2-3
d_gene: NA

CDR3aa: CASTQQGPNTGELFF
CDR3nt: TGTGCCAGCACCCAACAGGGGCCGAACACCGGGGAGCTGTTTTTT
abundance: NA
v_gene: TRBV28
j_gene: TRBJ2-2
d_gene: TRBD1

CDR3aa: CASSNSGTNYGYTF
CDR3nt: TGTGCCAGTAGTAACTCAGGGACCAACTATGGCTACACCTTC
abundance: NA
v_gene: TRBV19
j_gene: TRBJ1-2
d_gene: NA